Each of the 8 T cell receptor beta chains below was sequenced from the same sample in a study of blood T cell repertoires in COVID-19. Generated by immunoSEQ multiplex PCR, the TCRdb table keeps only in-frame clones and is missing some. The sample has under 95,000 clones, about 90% seen once. The sample was peripheral blood. The origin of the receptors is a human donor in a cohort sampled during active COVID-19.

The rearrangement joins TRBV30 to TRBJ1-2, with D tentatively TRBD1 (5 bases). Germline CDR1 and CDR2: GTSNPN and SVGIG (reference sequence). The CDR3 loop spans 12 amino acids. The V gene lost 3 bases and the J gene lost 2 bases, with 7 bases spanning the gap. CDR3 region: CAWSPGNYGYTF. CDR3 nucleotide sequence: TGTGCCTGGAGCCCAGGGAACTATGGCTACACCTTC.

The rearrangement uses TRBV19 and TRBJ2-7, with a weak D call TRBD2 (6 bases). CDR3 size: 16 residues. V lost 4 bases to trimming and J lost 2 bases, with 18 bases between them. CDR1 is LNHDA and CDR2 is SQIVND in the germline V gene (reference sequence). Here the CDR3 DNA reads TGTGCCAGTAGTACGGTTGCCGGGGGAATCCCCTACGAGCAGTACTTC. This encodes CASSTVAGGIPYEQYF.

The gene calls are TRBV4-1 and TRBJ2-3, with TRBD2 matching over 15 bases. The V gene's germline CDR1 is MGHRA and CDR2 YSYEKL. The CDR3 is 16 residues long. V lost 4 bases to trimming and J lost 3 bases; unmatched junction nucleotides: 2. CDR3 nucleotides: TGCGCCAGCAGCCCCGGACTAGCGGGGGGGACAGATACGCAGTATTTT. Protein: CASSPGLAGGTDTQYF.

The genes are TRBV19 and TRBJ2-5; unclear D gene. Germline values: CDR1 LNHDA, CDR2 SQIVND (reference sequence). The CDR3 totals 13 residues. V shed 5 bases and J shed 4 bases, with 11 bases lying between them. The CDR3 DNA follows: TGTGCCAGTAGTGCCCAGGCTGTAGAGACCCAGTACTTC. Amino acids: CASSAQAVETQYF.

This clone was seen only a few times. V is TRBV30 and J is TRBJ2-5, with a tentative D call TRBD1 (6 bases). V lost 5 bases, J lost 1 base, and 14 bases lay in between. CDR1 is GTSNPN and CDR2 is SVGIG in the germline V gene (reference sequence). The CDR3 extends over 14 amino acids. CDR3 residues: CAWAPGHSQETQYF. The DNA for the CDR3 is TGTGCCTGGGCACCGGGACATTCCCAAGAGACCCAGTACTTC.

This sequence joins TRBV7-9 and TRBJ2-7, with D maybe TRBD1 (6 bases). This CDR3 has 12 amino acids. V shed 5 bases and J shed 10 bases, with 15 bases lying between them. Germline CDR1 and CDR2: SEHNR and FQNEAQ (reference sequence). The DNA for the CDR3 is TGTGCCAGCAGCGGACAGATTCCGGACCAGTACTTC. Translation: CASSGQIPDQYF.

This rearrangement joins TRBV2 to TRBJ1-2; D unclear. V lost 5 bases to trimming and J lost 4 bases, with 11 bases between them. The CDR3 has 13 residues. Per the germline V gene, CDR1 is SNHLY and CDR2 is FYNNEI. The CDR3 DNA reads as TGTGCCAGCAGTCGAAGCGGGAGCTATGGCTACACCTTC. This gives the protein CASSRSGSYGYTF. Variable domain in full (rest from reference TRBV2 and TRBJ1-2): EPEVTQTPSHQVTQMGQEVILRCVPISNHLYFYWYRQILGQKVEFLVSFYNNEISEKSEIFDDQFSVERPDGSNFTLKIRSTKLEDSAMYFCASSRSGSYGYTFGSGTRLTVV.

The chain has TRBV9 and TRBJ2-6; D unclear. Trimming stripped 5 bases from V and 1 base from J, with 10 bases between. The CDR3 extends over 15 amino acids. Germline assignment: CDR1 SGDLS and CDR2 YYNGEE. The CDR3 region has the DNA TGTGCCAGCAGGGCAGGTCCTTCTGGGGCCAACGTCCTGACTTTC. Its translation is CASRAGPSGANVLTF. Supplemented by reference TRBV9 and TRBJ2-6, the full variable domain reads DSGVTQTPKHLITATGQRVTLRCSPRSGDLSVYWYQQSLDQGLQFLIQYYNGEERAKGNILERFSAQQFPDLHSELNLSSLELGDSALYFCASRAGPSGANVLTFGAGSRLTVL.